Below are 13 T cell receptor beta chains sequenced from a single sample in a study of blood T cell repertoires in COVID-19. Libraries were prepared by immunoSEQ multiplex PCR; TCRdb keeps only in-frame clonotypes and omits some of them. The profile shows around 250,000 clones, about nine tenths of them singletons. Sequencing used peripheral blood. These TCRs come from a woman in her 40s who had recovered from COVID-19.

The CDR3, as DNA: TGTGCCAGCAGCTTGTCGGGCAGCGGCAAGGGGGCCGGGGAGACCCAGTACTTC. Translated: CASSLSGSGKGAGETQYF. The genes are TRBV5-4 and TRBJ2-5, with 7 bases matching TRBD1. This CDR3 region has 18 residues. CDR1 and CDR2 from the germline V gene are SGHNT and YYREEE (reference sequence). V was pared by 1 base and J by 5 bases, with 17 bases of the junction left unmatched.

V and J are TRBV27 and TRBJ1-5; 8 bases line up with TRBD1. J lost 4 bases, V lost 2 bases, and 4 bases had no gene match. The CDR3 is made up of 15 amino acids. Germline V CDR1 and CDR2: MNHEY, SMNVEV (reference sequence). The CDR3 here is CASSLDRGLNQPQHF. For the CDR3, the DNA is TGTGCCAGCAGTTTAGACAGGGGTTTGAATCAGCCCCAGCATTTT.

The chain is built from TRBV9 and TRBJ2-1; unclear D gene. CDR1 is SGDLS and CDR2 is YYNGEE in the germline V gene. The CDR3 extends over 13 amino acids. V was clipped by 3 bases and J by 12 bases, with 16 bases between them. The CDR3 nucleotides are TGTGCCAGCAGCGCCCCAGGCACGGTCGGGCAGTTCTTC. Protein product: CASSAPGTVGQFF. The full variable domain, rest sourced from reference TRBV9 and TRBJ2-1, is DSGVTQTPKHLITATGQRVTLRCSPRSGDLSVYWYQQSLDQGLQFLIQYYNGEERAKGNILERFSAQQFPDLHSELNLSSLELGDSALYFCASSAPGTVGQFFGPGTRLTVL.

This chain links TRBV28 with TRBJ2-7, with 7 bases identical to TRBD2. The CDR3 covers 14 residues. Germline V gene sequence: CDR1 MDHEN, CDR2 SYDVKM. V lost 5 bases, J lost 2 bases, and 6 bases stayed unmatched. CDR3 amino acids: CASSISGGTYEQYF. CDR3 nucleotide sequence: TGTGCCAGCAGTATTTCGGGAGGAACCTACGAGCAGTACTTC.

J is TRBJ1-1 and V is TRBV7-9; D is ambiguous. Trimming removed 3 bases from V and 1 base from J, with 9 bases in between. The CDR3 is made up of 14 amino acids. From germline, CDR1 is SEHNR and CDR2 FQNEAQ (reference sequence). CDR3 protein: CASSFPGENTEAFF. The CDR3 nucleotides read TGTGCCAGCAGCTTCCCGGGAGAGAACACTGAAGCTTTCTTT.

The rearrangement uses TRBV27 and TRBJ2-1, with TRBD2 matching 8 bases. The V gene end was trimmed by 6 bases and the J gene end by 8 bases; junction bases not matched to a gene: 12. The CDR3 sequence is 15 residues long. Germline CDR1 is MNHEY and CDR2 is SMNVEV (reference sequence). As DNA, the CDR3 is TGTGCCAGCAGCCCCCAGGAGCGGGAGACCGATGAGCAGTTCTTC. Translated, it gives CASSPQERETDEQFF.

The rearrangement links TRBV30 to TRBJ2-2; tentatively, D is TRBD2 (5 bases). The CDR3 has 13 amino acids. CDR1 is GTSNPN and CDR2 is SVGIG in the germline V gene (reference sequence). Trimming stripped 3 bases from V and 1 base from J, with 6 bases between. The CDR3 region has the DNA TGTGCCTGGAGCAGCGGGAACACCGGGGAGCTGTTTTTT. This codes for CAWSSGNTGELFF. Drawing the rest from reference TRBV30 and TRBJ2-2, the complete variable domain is SQTIHQWPATLVQPVGSPLSLECTVEGTSNPNLYWYRQAAGRGLQLLFYSVGIGQISSEVPQNLSASRPQDRQFILSSKKLLLSDSGFYLCAWSSGNTGELFFGEGSRLTVL.

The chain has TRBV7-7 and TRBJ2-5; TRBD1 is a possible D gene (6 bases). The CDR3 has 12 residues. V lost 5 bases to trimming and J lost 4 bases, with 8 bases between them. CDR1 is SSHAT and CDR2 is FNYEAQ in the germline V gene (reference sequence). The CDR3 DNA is TGTGCCAGCAGCCCGGACAGAGAGACCCAGTACTTC. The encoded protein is CASSPDRETQYF.

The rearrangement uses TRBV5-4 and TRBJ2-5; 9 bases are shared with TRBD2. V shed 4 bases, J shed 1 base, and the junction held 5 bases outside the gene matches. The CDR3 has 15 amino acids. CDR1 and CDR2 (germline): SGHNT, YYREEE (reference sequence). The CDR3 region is CASSTLTSGQETQYF. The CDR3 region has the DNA TGTGCCAGCAGCACCCTGACTAGCGGCCAAGAGACCCAGTACTTC.

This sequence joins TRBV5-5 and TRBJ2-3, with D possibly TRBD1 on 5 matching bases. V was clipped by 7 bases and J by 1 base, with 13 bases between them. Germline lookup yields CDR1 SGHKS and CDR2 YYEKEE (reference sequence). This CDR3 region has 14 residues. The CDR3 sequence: CASQGRVGTDTQYF. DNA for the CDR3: TGTGCCAGCCAAGGCAGGGTGGGCACAGATACGCAGTATTTT. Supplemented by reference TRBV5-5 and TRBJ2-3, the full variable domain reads DAGVTQSPTHLIKTRGQQVTLRCSPISGHKSVSWYQQVLGQGPQFIFQYYEKEERGRGNFPDRFSARQFPNYSSELNVNALLLGDSALYLCASQGRVGTDTQYFGPGTRLTVL.

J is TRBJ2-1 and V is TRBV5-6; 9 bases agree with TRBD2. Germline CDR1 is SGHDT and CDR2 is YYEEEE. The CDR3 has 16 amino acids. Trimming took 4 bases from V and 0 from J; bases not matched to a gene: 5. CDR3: CASSPSGTYSYNEQFF. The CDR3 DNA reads TGTGCCAGCAGCCCTAGCGGGACGTACTCCTACAATGAGCAGTTCTTC.

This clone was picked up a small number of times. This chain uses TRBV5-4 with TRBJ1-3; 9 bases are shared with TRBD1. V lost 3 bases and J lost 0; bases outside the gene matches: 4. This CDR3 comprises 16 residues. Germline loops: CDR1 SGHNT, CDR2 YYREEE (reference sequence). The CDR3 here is CASSSGQGTSGNTIYF. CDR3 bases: TGTGCCAGCAGCTCCGGACAGGGGACCTCTGGAAACACCATATATTTT.

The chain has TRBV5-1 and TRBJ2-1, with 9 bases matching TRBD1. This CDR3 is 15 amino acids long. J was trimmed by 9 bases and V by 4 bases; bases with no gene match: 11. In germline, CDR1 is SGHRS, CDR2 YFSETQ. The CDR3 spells CASSPRTGDSREQFF. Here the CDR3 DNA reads TGCGCCAGCAGCCCCAGGACAGGGGACTCTCGTGAGCAGTTCTTC.